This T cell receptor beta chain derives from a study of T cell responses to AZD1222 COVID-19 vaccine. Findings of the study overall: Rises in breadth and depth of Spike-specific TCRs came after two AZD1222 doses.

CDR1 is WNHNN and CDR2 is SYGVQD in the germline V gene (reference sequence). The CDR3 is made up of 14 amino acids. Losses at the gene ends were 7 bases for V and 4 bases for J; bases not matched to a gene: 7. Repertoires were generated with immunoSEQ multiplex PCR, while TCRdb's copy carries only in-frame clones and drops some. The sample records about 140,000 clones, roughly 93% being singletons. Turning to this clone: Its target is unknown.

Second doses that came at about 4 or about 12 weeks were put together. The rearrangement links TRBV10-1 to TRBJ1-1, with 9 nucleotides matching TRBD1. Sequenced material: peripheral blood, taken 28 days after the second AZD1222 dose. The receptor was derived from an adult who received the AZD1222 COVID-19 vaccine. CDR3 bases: TGCGCCAGCACTAGGGACAGGGAGGCCACTGAAGCTTTCTTT. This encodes CASTRDREATEAFF.